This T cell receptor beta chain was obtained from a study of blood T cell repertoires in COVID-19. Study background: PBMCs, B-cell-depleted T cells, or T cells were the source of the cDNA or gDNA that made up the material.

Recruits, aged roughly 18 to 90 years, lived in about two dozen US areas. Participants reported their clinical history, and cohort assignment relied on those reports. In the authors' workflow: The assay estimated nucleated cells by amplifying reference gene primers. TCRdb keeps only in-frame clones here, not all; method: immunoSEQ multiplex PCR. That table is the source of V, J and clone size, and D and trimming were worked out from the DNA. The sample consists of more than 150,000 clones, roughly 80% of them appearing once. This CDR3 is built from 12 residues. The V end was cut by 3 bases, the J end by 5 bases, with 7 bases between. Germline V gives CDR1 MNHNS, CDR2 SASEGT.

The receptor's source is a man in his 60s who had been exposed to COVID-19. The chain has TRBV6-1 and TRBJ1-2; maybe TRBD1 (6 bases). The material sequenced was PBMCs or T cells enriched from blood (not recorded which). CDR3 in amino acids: CASSDRGYGYTF. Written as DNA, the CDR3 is TGTGCCAGCAGTGACAGGGGATATGGCTACACCTTC.